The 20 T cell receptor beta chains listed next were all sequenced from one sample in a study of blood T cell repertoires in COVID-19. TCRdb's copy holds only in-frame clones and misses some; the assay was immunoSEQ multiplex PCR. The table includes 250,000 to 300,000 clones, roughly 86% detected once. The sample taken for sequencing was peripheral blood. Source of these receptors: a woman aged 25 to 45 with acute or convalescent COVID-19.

The CDR3 sequence: CASIPQGARDTIYF. DNA for the CDR3: TGTGCCAGCATTCCGCAGGGGGCTAGAGACACCATATATTTT. The rearrangement uses TRBV6-6 and TRBJ1-3; TRBD1 agrees at 8 bases. The ends lost 7 bases at V and 8 bases at J; junction bases unmatched: 10. Per the germline V gene, CDR1 is MNHNY and CDR2 is SVGAGI (reference sequence). This CDR3 is 14 amino acids long.

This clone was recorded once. In DNA form, the CDR3 reads TGTGCCAGCAGCCAACCCACAGGGGAAACAGATACGCAGTATTTT. Its translation is CASSQPTGETDTQYF. The chain links TRBV5-4 to TRBJ2-3, with 7 bases fitting TRBD1. The V and J ends lost 4 bases and 3 bases, in that order; junction bases with no gene match: 8. Germline V gene data show CDR1 as SGHNT and CDR2 as YYREEE (reference sequence). This CDR3 is built from 15 residues.

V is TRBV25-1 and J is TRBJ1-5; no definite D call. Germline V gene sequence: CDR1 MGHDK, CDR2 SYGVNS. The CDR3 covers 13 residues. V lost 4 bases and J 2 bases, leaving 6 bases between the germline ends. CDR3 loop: CASSGVGNQPQHF. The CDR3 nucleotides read TGTGCCAGCAGTGGTGTCGGCAATCAGCCCCAGCATTTT.

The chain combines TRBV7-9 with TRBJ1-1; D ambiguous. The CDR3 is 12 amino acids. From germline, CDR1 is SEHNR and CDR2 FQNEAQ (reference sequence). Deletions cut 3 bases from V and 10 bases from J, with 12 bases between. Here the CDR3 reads CASSFPSGGAFF. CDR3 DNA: TGTGCCAGCAGCTTCCCGAGTGGTGGAGCTTTCTTT. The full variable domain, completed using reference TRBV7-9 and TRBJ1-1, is DTGVSQNPRHKITKRGQNVTFRCDPISEHNRLYWYRQTLGQGPEFLTYFQNEAQLEKSRLLSDRFSAERPKGSFSTLEIQRTEQGDSAMYLCASSFPSGGAFFGQGTRLTVV.

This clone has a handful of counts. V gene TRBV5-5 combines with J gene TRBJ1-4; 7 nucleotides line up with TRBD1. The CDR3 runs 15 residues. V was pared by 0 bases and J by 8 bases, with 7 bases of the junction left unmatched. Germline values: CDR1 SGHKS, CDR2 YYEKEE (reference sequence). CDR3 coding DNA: TGTGCCAGCAGCTTGGGAACAGGGGAAGTAGAAAAACTGTTTTTT. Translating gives CASSLGTGEVEKLFF.

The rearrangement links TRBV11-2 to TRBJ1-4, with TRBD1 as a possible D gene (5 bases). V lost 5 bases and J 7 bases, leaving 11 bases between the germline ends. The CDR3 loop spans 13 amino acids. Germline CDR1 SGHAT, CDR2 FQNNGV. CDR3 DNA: TGTGCCAGCAGCCGGGGGGATTCTGAAAAACTGTTTTTT. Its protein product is CASSRGDSEKLFF. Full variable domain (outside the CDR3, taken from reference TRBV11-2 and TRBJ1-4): EAGVAQSPRYKIIEKRQSVAFWCNPISGHATLYWYQQILGQGPKLLIQFQNNGVVDDSQLPKDRFSAERLKGVDSTLKIQPAKLEDSAVYLCASSRGDSEKLFFGSGTQLSVL.

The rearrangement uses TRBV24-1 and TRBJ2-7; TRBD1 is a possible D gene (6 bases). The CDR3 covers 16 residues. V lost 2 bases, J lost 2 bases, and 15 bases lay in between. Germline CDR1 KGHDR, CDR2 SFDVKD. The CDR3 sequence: CATSDSPDSGPYEQYF. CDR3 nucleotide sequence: TGTGCCACCAGTGATTCCCCGGACAGCGGCCCCTACGAGCAGTACTTC.

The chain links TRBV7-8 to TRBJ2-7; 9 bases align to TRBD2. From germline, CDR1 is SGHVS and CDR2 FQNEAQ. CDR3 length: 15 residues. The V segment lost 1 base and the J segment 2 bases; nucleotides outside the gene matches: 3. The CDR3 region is CASSLGAGGTYEQYF. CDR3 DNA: TGTGCCAGCAGCTTAGGAGCGGGAGGAACCTACGAGCAGTACTTC.

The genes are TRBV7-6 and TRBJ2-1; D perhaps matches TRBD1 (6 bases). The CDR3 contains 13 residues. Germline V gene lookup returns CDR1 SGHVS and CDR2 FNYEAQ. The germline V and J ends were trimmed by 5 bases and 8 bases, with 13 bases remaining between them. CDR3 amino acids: CASSTQDSYEQFF. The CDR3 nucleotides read TGTGCCAGCAGCACCCAGGACAGTTATGAGCAGTTCTTC.

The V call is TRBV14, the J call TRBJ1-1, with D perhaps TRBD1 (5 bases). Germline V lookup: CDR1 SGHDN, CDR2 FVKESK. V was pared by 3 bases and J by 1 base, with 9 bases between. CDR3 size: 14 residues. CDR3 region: CASSQGPGNTEAFF. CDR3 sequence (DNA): TGTGCCAGCAGCCAGGGGCCAGGGAACACTGAAGCTTTCTTT.

The CDR3 region is CASNEVGVYEQYF. CDR3 coding DNA: TGTGCCAGCAACGAAGTGGGAGTTTACGAGCAGTACTTC. The V and J genes are TRBV2 and TRBJ2-7; weak D call: TRBD2 (5 bases). In germline, CDR1 is SNHLY, CDR2 FYNNEI. V lost 7 bases and J 4 bases, leaving 14 bases between the germline ends. The CDR3 runs 13 residues. Looking up the rest from reference TRBV2 and TRBJ2-7 gives the full variable domain: EPEVTQTPSHQVTQMGQEVILRCVPISNHLYFYWYRQILGQKVEFLVSFYNNEISEKSEIFDDQFSVERPDGSNFTLKIRSTKLEDSAMYFCASNEVGVYEQYFGPGTRLTVT.

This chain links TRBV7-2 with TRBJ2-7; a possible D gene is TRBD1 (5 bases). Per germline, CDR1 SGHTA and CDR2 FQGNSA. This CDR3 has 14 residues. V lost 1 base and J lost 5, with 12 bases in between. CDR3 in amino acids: CASSLVTGPHEQYF. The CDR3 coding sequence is TGTGCCAGCAGCTTAGTTACAGGCCCCCACGAGCAGTACTTC.

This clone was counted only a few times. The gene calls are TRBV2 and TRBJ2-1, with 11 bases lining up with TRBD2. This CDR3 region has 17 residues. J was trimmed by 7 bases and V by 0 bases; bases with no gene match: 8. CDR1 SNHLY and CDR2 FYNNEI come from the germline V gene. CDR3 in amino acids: CASSEALTSGRWNEQFF. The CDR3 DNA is TGTGCCAGCAGTGAAGCGTTAACTAGCGGGAGATGGAATGAGCAGTTCTTC.

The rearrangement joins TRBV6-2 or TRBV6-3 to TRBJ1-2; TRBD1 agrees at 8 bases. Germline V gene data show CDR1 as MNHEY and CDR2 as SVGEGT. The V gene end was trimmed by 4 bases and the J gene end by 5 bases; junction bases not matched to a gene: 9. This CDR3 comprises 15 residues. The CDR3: CASSSRQGKLYGYTF. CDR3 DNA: TGTGCCAGCAGTTCACGACAGGGGAAGTTGTATGGCTACACCTTC.

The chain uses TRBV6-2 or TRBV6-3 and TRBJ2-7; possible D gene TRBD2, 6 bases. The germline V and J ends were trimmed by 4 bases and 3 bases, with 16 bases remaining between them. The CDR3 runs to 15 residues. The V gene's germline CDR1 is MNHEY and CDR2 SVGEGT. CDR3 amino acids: CASSWPGLSYYEQYF. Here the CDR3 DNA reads TGTGCCAGCAGTTGGCCGGGACTGAGCTACTACGAGCAGTACTTC.

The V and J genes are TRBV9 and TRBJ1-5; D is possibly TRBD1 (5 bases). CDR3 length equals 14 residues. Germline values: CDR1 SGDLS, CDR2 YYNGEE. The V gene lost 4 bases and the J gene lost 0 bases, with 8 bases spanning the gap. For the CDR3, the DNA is TGTGCCAGCAGCCTGACAGATAGCAATCAGCCCCAGCATTTT. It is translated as CASSLTDSNQPQHF.

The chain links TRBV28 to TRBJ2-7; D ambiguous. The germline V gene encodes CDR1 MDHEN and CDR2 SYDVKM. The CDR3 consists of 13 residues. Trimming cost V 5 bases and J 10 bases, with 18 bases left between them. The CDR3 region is CASSRRTTGYQYF. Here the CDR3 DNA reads TGTGCCAGCAGTCGAAGAACTACCGGGTATCAGTACTTC.

The CDR3 DNA is TGTGCCAGCAGCTTAACCCCCCCAGGGGCCGGGGATGAGCAGTTCTTC. It is translated as CASSLTPPGAGDEQFF. This rearrangement joins TRBV7-2 to TRBJ2-1; D is possibly TRBD1 (6 bases). Germline V CDR1 and CDR2: SGHTA, FQGNSA. The ends were cut back, 2 bases at V and 8 bases at J, with 19 bases in the middle. This CDR3 spans 16 amino acids. The entire variable domain, with the rest obtained from reference TRBV7-2 and TRBJ2-1, is as follows: GAGVSQSPSNKVTEKGKDVELRCDPISGHTALYWYRQSLGQGLEFLIYFQGNSAPDKSGLPSDRFSAERTGGSVSTLTIQRTQQEDSAVYLCASSLTPPGAGDEQFFGPGTRLTVL.

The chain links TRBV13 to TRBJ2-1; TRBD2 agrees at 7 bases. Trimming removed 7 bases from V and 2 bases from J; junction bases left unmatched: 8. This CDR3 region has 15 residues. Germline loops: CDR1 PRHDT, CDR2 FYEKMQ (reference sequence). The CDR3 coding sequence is TGTGCCAGCACCGCCAGCGGGATCCCCTACAATGAGCAGTTCTTC. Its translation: CASTASGIPYNEQFF.

CDR3 in amino acids: CASSLRVAGDNEQFF. The CDR3 nucleotides are TGCGCCAGCAGCTTACGGGTAGCGGGGGACAATGAGCAGTTCTTC. The genes are TRBV5-1 and TRBJ2-1, with TRBD2 identical over 9 bases. CDR1 and CDR2 from the germline V gene are SGHRS and YFSETQ. This CDR3 has 15 amino acids. With V trimmed by 2 bases and J by 5 bases, 5 bases remained unmatched.